This TCR beta chain was identified during a study of T cell repertoires in breast cancer. On the study more broadly: Samples were breast cancer tumors, lymph nodes and blood from patients, and control blood. General study findings and limits: Possibly tumor-specific: roughly 20 TCR pairs in seven or more tumors, rare in control blood.

During the second nested PCR, blocking oligonucleotides suppressed genes that were not paired. TCRdb re-called the emulsion pairing reads with MiXCR, one entry per CDR3 protein. The sample has roughly 39,000 distinct CDR3 sequences, around 45% seen once. An expanded emulsion RT-PCR with primers for all TCR V genes paired CD8+ T cell chains. This clonotype came up once. Its target is unknown. The CDR3 spans 14 residues. The ends were cut back, 6 bases at V and 6 bases at J, with 18 bases in the middle. CDR1 is SNHLY, CDR2 FYNNEI, per germline. The chain combines TRBV2 with TRBJ2-7, with D maybe TRBD1 (6 bases). Sample: CD8+ T cells. The receptor was isolated from a pool of human donors with breast cancer or a healthy control (not recorded which). CDR3: CASRTGYSTCEQYF. DNA for the CDR3: TGTGCCAGCAGGACAGGCTACAGCACCTGCGAGCAGTACTTC.